A selection of T cell receptor beta chains follows, all from one sample in a study of T cells in Graves' hyperthyroidism and ophthalmopathy. TCRdb ran MiXCR on the multiplex PCR reads and lists one entry per CDR3 protein. The repertoire holds roughly 200,000 distinct CDR3 sequences, with roughly 18% as singletons. Material: blood. Every receptor here comes from a man in his forties with Graves' hyperthyroidism. CDR3s include the opening cysteine and the closing phenylalanine or tryptophan. D genes are given only for firm matches. Only some rows state a clone size, as once, few, many or a class for expanded clones.

CDR3	DNA	D	length	V	J	size
CASRYSNQPQHF	TGTGCCAGCAGGTATAGCAATCAGCCCCAGCATTTT	-	12	TRBV12-3/TRBV12-4	TRBJ1-5	many
CAISTLNRGSDEQYF	TGTGCCATCAGTACCCTCAACAGGGGGAGTGACGAGCAGTACTTC	TRBD1	15	TRBV10-3	TRBJ2-7	many
CASSYGKSYEQYF	TGTGCCAGCAGTTACGGGAAGTCCTACGAGCAGTACTTC	-	13	TRBV7-9	TRBJ2-7	-
CASSEALPWQGADEQFF	TGTGCCAGCAGTGAAGCGCTTCCTTGGCAGGGGGCCGATGAGCAGTTCTTC	TRBD1	17	TRBV6-1	TRBJ2-1	many
CASSPAGTTGEQYF	TGTGCCAGCAGCCCAGCCGGGACTACCGGCGAGCAGTACTTC	TRBD2	14	TRBV9	TRBJ2-7	-
CASSTGGDNEQFF	TGTGCCAGCAGCACCGGGGGAGACAATGAGCAGTTCTTC	-	13	TRBV11-3	TRBJ2-1	many
CASSPRRDEQFF	TGTGCCAGCAGTCCGAGGAGGGATGAGCAGTTCTTC	-	12	TRBV2	TRBJ2-1	many
CASSEATGTGVSFF	TGTGCCAGCAGCGAAGCTACCGGGACAGGGGTTTCTTTCTTT	TRBD1	14	TRBV9	TRBJ1-1	few
CAWSVLLGSTGELFF	TGTGCCTGGAGTGTACTCCTGGGGAGCACCGGGGAGCTGTTTTTT	-	15	TRBV30	TRBJ2-2	-
CAWNELGLKTQYF	TGTGCCTGGAACGAACTCGGCCTAAAGACCCAGTACTTC	-	13	TRBV30	TRBJ2-5	few
CASSLGPGRGGLYEQYF	TGCGCCAGCAGCTTGGGGCCGGGGCGGGGGGGCCTCTACGAGCAGTACTTC	TRBD2	17	TRBV5-1	TRBJ2-7	few
CASSFDNTEAFF	TGTGCCAGCAGCTTCGACAACACTGAAGCTTTCTTT	-	12	TRBV7-9	TRBJ1-1	-
CASCGTSGGDEFF	TGCGCCAGCTGTGGAACTAGCGGGGGGGACGAGTTCTTC	TRBD2	13	TRBV10-2	TRBJ2-1	-
CASSYPVPGAGTGELFF	TGTGCCAGCAGCTACCCCGTCCCGGGGGCGGGAACCGGGGAGCTGTTTTTT	-	17	TRBV7-9	TRBJ2-2	many
CASSFFGGGRSDEQYF	TGTGCCAGCAGCTTTTTCGGCGGGGGACGATCCGACGAGCAGTACTTC	TRBD2	16	TRBV11-2	TRBJ2-7	few
CASSLSGTGYYEQYF	TGTGCCAGCAGTTTATCCGGGACAGGATACTACGAGCAGTACTTC	TRBD1	15	TRBV27	TRBJ2-7	many
CASRNSGGYGNQPQHF	TGTGCCAGCAGGAATTCGGGAGGGTATGGCAATCAGCCCCAGCATTTT	-	16	TRBV7-2	TRBJ1-5	few
CASSGGDSYEQYF	TGTGCCAGCAGCGGAGGGGACAGCTACGAGCAGTACTTC	TRBD1	13	TRBV9	TRBJ2-7	-
CASSHPGFYGYTF	TGTGCCAGCAGCCACCCAGGGTTCTATGGCTACACCTTC	-	13	TRBV3-1	TRBJ1-2	many
CATSDRGYGYTF	TGTGCCACCAGTGATAGAGGCTATGGCTACACCTTC	-	12	TRBV24-1	TRBJ1-2	-
CASSQDLFGGRAGGRETQYF	TGCGCCAGCAGCCAAGATCTTTTCGGTGGCCGGGCGGGGGGCCGAGAGACCCAGTACTTC	TRBD2	20	TRBV4-3	TRBJ2-5	-
CASSLEWGFEQYF	TGTGCCAGCAGTTTAGAGTGGGGGTTCGAGCAGTACTTC	-	13	TRBV12-3/TRBV12-4	TRBJ2-7	-
CATSGNLAPSGANVLTF	TGTGCCACCAGCGGAAACCTCGCACCTTCTGGGGCCAACGTCCTGACTTTC	-	17	TRBV15	TRBJ2-6	-
CAWNTGTGFTEAFF	TGTGCCTGGAATACCGGGACAGGCTTCACTGAAGCTTTCTTT	TRBD1	14	TRBV30	TRBJ1-1	many
CASSEGAGQETQYF	TGTGCCAGCAGTGAGGGAGCGGGGCAAGAGACCCAGTACTTC	TRBD2	14	TRBV2	TRBJ2-5	many
CASSIGAGRVHQPQHF	TGTGCCAGTAGTATCGGGGCGGGCAGGGTTCATCAGCCCCAGCATTTT	-	16	TRBV19	TRBJ1-5	-
CASSGQGYEQYF	TGTGCCAGCAGTGGGCAGGGGTACGAGCAGTACTTC	-	12	TRBV5-1	TRBJ2-7	many
CAISSPNYEQYF	TGTGCCATCAGTTCGCCGAACTACGAGCAGTACTTC	-	12	TRBV10-3	TRBJ2-7	-
CSALDRGGETQYF	TGCAGTGCTTTGGACAGGGGCGGGGAGACCCAGTACTTC	TRBD1	13	TRBV20-1	TRBJ2-5	many
CASSHARDRPYEQYF	TGTGCCAGCAGCCACGCGCGGGACAGGCCCTACGAGCAGTACTTC	TRBD1	15	TRBV3-1	TRBJ2-7	many
CASSQDLASPSTDTQYF	TGCGCCAGCAGCCAAGATTTGGCTAGCCCTAGCACAGATACGCAGTATTTT	-	17	TRBV4-3	TRBJ2-3	once
CASSLVGSYNSPLHF	TGCGCCAGCAGCTTGGTGGGCTCCTATAATTCACCCCTCCACTTT	-	15	TRBV5-1	TRBJ1-6	-
CASSIVYAGTLNTGELFF	TGTGCCAGTAGTATAGTTTATGCGGGGACTTTAAACACCGGGGAGCTGTTTTTT	-	18	TRBV19	TRBJ2-2	-
CAISEGGYFSGANVLTF	TGTGCCATCAGTGAGGGGGGGTACTTCTCTGGGGCCAACGTCCTGACTTTC	-	17	TRBV10-3	TRBJ2-6	few
CASTSSITSPGNTIYF	TGTGCCAGCACCTCATCAATTACCAGTCCTGGAAACACCATATATTTT	-	16	TRBV7-9	TRBJ1-3	-
CASSHPNRDGFDQPQHF	TGCGCCAGCAGCCACCCTAACAGGGATGGGTTCGATCAGCCCCAGCATTTT	-	17	TRBV4-3	TRBJ1-5	-
CASSLTRGGPDTQYF	TGTGCCAGCAGTTTAACCAGGGGGGGGCCTGATACGCAGTATTTT	-	15	TRBV28	TRBJ2-3	-
CASSDAGTNTEAFF	TGTGCCAGCAGTGACGCGGGCACGAACACTGAAGCTTTCTTT	-	14	TRBV2	TRBJ1-1	many
CASSVDGGGRETQYF	TGTGCCAGCAGTGTTGATGGAGGGGGCAGAGAGACCCAGTACTTC	-	15	TRBV2	TRBJ2-5	many
CAIMKSRGVTYNSPLHF	TGTGCCATCATGAAGAGCAGGGGGGTAACCTATAATTCACCCCTCCACTTT	TRBD1	17	TRBV10-3	TRBJ1-6	-
CSARDRRAYNEQFF	TGCAGTGCAAGGGACAGGAGGGCCTACAATGAGCAGTTCTTC	TRBD1	14	TRBV20-1	TRBJ2-1	many
CSVGTGLNTEAFF	TGCAGCGTTGGGACAGGGTTGAACACTGAAGCTTTCTTT	TRBD1	13	TRBV29-1	TRBJ1-1	many
CASSLVRMYRDQETQYF	TGTGCCAGCAGCTTAGTTCGGATGTACAGGGATCAAGAGACCCAGTACTTC	-	17	TRBV11-2	TRBJ2-5	many
CSVGGSSSYNSPLHF	TGCAGCGTTGGAGGGTCGAGCTCCTATAATTCACCCCTCCACTTT	-	15	TRBV29-1	TRBJ1-6	many
CASSFSLGQGVRTEAFF	TGTGCCAGCAGTTTCAGCCTAGGACAGGGGGTCCGCACTGAAGCTTTCTTT	TRBD1	17	TRBV28	TRBJ1-1	-
CASNYNQFGFFNTEAFF	TGTGCCAGCAATTATAACCAATTCGGCTTCTTCAACACTGAAGCTTTCTTT	-	17	TRBV6-5	TRBJ1-1	many
CASSFPLGLLYNEQFF	TGTGCCAGCAGCTTTCCCCTGGGCCTTCTCTACAATGAGCAGTTCTTC	-	16	TRBV7-2	TRBJ2-1	many
CASSPNEGSNQPQHF	TGTGCCAGCTCACCCAACGAGGGGAGCAATCAGCCCCAGCATTTT	-	15	TRBV18	TRBJ1-5	many
CASSYKGLAAYEQYF	TGTGCCAGCAGTTACAAGGGACTAGCGGCCTACGAGCAGTACTTC	TRBD2	15	TRBV6-5	TRBJ2-7	few
CASKRDRGRTEAFF	TGTGCCAGCAAAAGGGACAGGGGGCGGACTGAAGCTTTCTTT	TRBD1	14	TRBV12-3/TRBV12-4	TRBJ1-1	many
CATNRGRGQPQHF	TGTGCCACCAACAGGGGACGAGGTCAGCCCCAGCATTTT	TRBD1	13	TRBV2	TRBJ1-5	-
CASSRGRDGNYEQYF	TGTGCCAGCAGTCGCGGCCGGGACGGAAACTACGAGCAGTACTTC	-	15	TRBV5-1	TRBJ2-7	-
CASSSEPNTEASF	TGTGCCAGCTCCTCAGAACCGAACACTGAAGCTTCCTTT	-	13	TRBV25-1	TRBJ1-1	-